This TCR beta chain was sequenced in a study of CD8 T cells in ankylosing spondylitis. General study points: Disease-associated clones were CD8+ and fairly uncommon in peripheral blood. Eight highly homologous variants formed a TCR beta motif that appeared characteristic of ankylosing spondylitis blood.

For this clonotype: The antigen remains unidentified.

Germline CDR1 and CDR2: MGHDK and SYGVNS. The CDR3 runs 13 residues. V lost 3 bases, J lost 5 bases, and 8 bases lay in between. MiXCR, applied by TCRdb to the 5' RACE reads, yields one record per CDR3 protein. The table records 330,000 or so distinct CDR3 sequences, roughly 8% of them present only once. The sequence derives from a male donor with ankylosing spondylitis. The specimen sequenced was blood, either unsorted or a sorted T cell fraction (not recorded which). The chain recombines TRBV25-1 with TRBJ2-1; D not certain. CDR3 in DNA: TGTGCCAGCAGTGAGGGTCTCAACAATGAGCAGTTCTTC. Its protein is CASSEGLNNEQFF.